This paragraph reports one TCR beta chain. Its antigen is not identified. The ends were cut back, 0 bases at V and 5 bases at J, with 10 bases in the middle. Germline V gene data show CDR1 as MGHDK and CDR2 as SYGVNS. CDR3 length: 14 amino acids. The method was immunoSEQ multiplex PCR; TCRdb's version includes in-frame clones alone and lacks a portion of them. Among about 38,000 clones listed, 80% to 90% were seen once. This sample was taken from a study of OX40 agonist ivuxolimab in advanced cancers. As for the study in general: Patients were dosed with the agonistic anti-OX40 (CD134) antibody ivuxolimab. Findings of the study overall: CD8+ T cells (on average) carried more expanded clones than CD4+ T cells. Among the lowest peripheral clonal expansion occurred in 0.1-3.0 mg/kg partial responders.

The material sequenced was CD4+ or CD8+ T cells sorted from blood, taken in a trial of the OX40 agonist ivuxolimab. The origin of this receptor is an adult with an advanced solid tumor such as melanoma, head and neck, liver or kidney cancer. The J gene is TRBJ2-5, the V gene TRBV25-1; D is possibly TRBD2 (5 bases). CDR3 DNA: TGTGCCAGCAGTGAATATCGGGGTGGGGAGACCCAGTACTTC. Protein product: CASSEYRGGETQYF.